The 23 T cell receptor beta chains listed next were all sequenced from one sample in a study of shared clonotypes between healthy human individuals. The assay was immunoSEQ multiplex PCR, and TCRdb's table has in-frame clones only and misses some. This table has about 980,000 clones, around three quarters appearing once. Sequencing input: memory CD4+ T cells sorted from blood. The subset: CD45RA-negative fraction. The receptor set was obtained from a man aged 18 to 30 in good health.

The chain has TRBV18 and TRBJ2-5, with D maybe TRBD2 (5 bases). CDR3 length: 13 residues. CDR1 is KGHSH and CDR2 is LQKENI in the germline V gene. V was pared by 3 bases and J by 13 bases, with 18 bases between. The CDR3 nucleotides read TGTGCCAGCTCACCGGCACTAGGCCCCCCTGCGTACTTC. Protein product: CASSPALGPPAYF.

The gene calls are TRBV29-1 and TRBJ2-7, with D unresolved. Germline-derived CDR1 and CDR2 are SQVTM and ANQGSEA. The CDR3 is 8 residues long. The CDR3 region has the DNA TGCCGGCCGTACGAGCAGTACTTC. Its protein product is CRPYEQYF.

This chain uses TRBV5-1 with TRBJ2-3; possible D gene TRBD1, 7 bases. The CDR3 contains 15 residues. Germline lookup yields CDR1 SGHRS and CDR2 YFSETQ. The germline V and J ends were trimmed by 4 bases and 5 bases, with 17 bases remaining between them. The CDR3 nucleotides read TGCGCCAGCAGCCCGGGGGACAGCGCCCGAGATACGCAGTATTTT. Protein product: CASSPGDSARDTQYF.

V and J are TRBV7-9 and TRBJ2-2, with 8 bases aligning to TRBD1. J gave up 2 bases and V 4 bases, and 6 bases lay outside the gene matches. The CDR3 contains 16 residues. Germline loops: CDR1 SEHNR, CDR2 FQNEAQ (reference sequence). CDR3 amino acids: CASSSSGQGNTGELFF. The CDR3 DNA follows: TGTGCCAGCAGCTCCTCCGGACAGGGAAACACCGGGGAGCTGTTTTTT. The variable domain in full, with the rest retrieved from reference TRBV7-9 and TRBJ2-2, is DTGVSQNPRHKITKRGQNVTFRCDPISEHNRLYWYRQTLGQGPEFLTYFQNEAQLEKSRLLSDRFSAERPKGSFSTLEIQRTEQGDSAMYLCASSSSGQGNTGELFFGEGSRLTVL.

In the case of this clone: Other DNA sequences in the same sample also yield this CDR3. The V and J genes are TRBV2 and TRBJ2-5, with D unresolved. CDR1 is SNHLY and CDR2 is FYNNEI in the germline V gene. V was clipped by 3 bases and J by 4 bases, with 6 bases between them. The CDR3 runs to 12 residues. As DNA, the CDR3 is TGTGCCAGCAGTGAGGTAGTAGAGACCCAGTACTTC. It specifies CASSEVVETQYF.

This chain links TRBV10-3 with TRBJ1-6; 7 bases map to TRBD1. V lost 6 bases and J lost 5; bases outside the gene matches: 4. This CDR3 region has 14 residues. Germline values: CDR1 ENHRY, CDR2 SYGVKD. CDR3 region: CAIRGTANNSPLHF. CDR3 bases: TGTGCCATCAGGGGGACAGCGAATAATTCACCCCTCCACTTT.

J is TRBJ2-2 and V is TRBV6-1; TRBD2 aligns across 13 bases. This CDR3 comprises 17 residues. With V trimmed by 4 bases and J by 6 bases, 8 bases remained unmatched. CDR1 is MNHNS and CDR2 is SASEGT in the germline V gene. The CDR3 sequence is CASSAPTSGGSAGELFF. Here the CDR3 DNA reads TGTGCCAGCAGTGCCCCGACTAGCGGGGGGAGCGCCGGGGAGCTGTTTTTT.

This sequence joins TRBV5-4 and TRBJ2-5; the match to TRBD1 covers 9 bases. CDR1 and CDR2 from the germline V gene are SGHNT and YYREEE (reference sequence). The ends lost 2 bases at V and 3 bases at J; junction bases unmatched: 8. This CDR3 contains 16 residues. CDR3 nucleotides: TGTGCCAGCAGCTTTAAGGGACAGGGACCGAAAGAGACCCAGTACTTC. Amino acids: CASSFKGQGPKETQYF.

The genes are TRBV29-1 and TRBJ1-2; a weak D match, TRBD1 (5 bases). Per the germline V gene, CDR1 is SQVTM and CDR2 is ANQGSEA. This CDR3 contains 11 residues. Trimming left V 3 bases short and J 8 bases short, with 10 bases between. This chain's CDR3 is CSVEIGEGYTF. As DNA, the CDR3 is TGCAGCGTTGAGATAGGGGAGGGCTACACCTTC.

V usage is TRBV9 and J usage is TRBJ2-7, with TRBD2 matching 7 bases. The CDR3 spans 15 residues. The V segment lost 0 bases and the J segment 6 bases; nucleotides outside the gene matches: 9. The germline V gene has CDR1 SGDLS and CDR2 YYNGEE. The CDR3 sequence is CASSVDWTSMGEQYF. The CDR3 nucleotides are TGTGCCAGCAGCGTAGATTGGACTAGTATGGGCGAGCAGTACTTC.

V gene TRBV15 combines with J gene TRBJ2-7; no clear D. The CDR3 covers 12 residues. V dropped 1 base and J dropped 2 bases, with 3 bases sitting between them. CDR1 and CDR2 (germline): LNHNV, YYDKDF (reference sequence). The CDR3 sequence: CATSRAPYEQYF. CDR3 nucleotides: TGTGCCACCAGCAGAGCCCCCTACGAGCAGTACTTC.

The chain uses TRBV10-3 and TRBJ2-5; weak D call: TRBD2 (7 bases). This CDR3 has 15 amino acids. The germline V and J ends were trimmed by 2 bases and 7 bases, with 17 bases remaining between them. Germline CDR1 ENHRY, CDR2 SYGVKD. DNA of the CDR3: TGTGCCATCAGTGAGGGAGGGGCCCGGGGGGCGACCCAGTACTTC. Its translation: CAISEGGARGATQYF.

This rearrangement joins TRBV19 to TRBJ1-5, with unresolved D. The CDR3 is made up of 14 amino acids. Looked up from germline, CDR1 is LNHDA and CDR2 is SQIVND (reference sequence). Trimming pared 1 base from V and 7 bases from J, leaving 11 bases between. The DNA for the CDR3 is TGTGCCAGTAGTATAGGGGGTAGTGACCAGCCCCAGCATTTT. This encodes CASSIGGSDQPQHF.

The J gene is TRBJ1-5, the V gene TRBV6-6; D is perhaps TRBD1 (6 bases). Germline-derived CDR1 and CDR2 are MNHNY and SVGAGI (reference sequence). Trimming stripped 4 bases from V and 3 bases from J, with 13 bases between. CDR3 length equals 15 residues. The CDR3: CASSSKGGINQPQHF. The CDR3 nucleotides read TGTGCCAGCAGTTCAAAGGGGGGCATCAATCAGCCCCAGCATTTT.

The rearrangement uses TRBV5-5 and TRBJ1-3, with D perhaps TRBD1 (6 bases). The CDR3 length is 15 residues. Trimming shortened V by 0 bases and J by 7 bases, and 14 bases separated the two germline ends. Germline V lookup: CDR1 SGHKS, CDR2 YYEKEE (reference sequence). CDR3 amino acids: CASSLAPGVGNTIYF. The CDR3 nucleotides read TGTGCCAGCAGCTTGGCCCCAGGGGTGGGGAACACCATATATTTT.

The V gene is TRBV9, the J gene TRBJ2-3; 9 bases fit TRBD1. Germline V lookup: CDR1 SGDLS, CDR2 YYNGEE. This CDR3 is built from 14 residues. J gave up 4 bases and V 3 bases, and 3 bases lay outside the gene matches. CDR3 sequence: CASSGQGVADTQYF. The CDR3 DNA follows: TGTGCCAGCAGCGGACAGGGGGTGGCAGATACGCAGTATTTT.

The chain carries TRBV4-3 and TRBJ2-1; no firm D call. V gave up 0 bases and J gave up 5 bases, with 11 bases separating them. Looked up from germline, CDR1 is LGHNA and CDR2 is YSLEER. The CDR3 loop spans 15 amino acids. This CDR3 is CASSQDRLGNNEQFF. CDR3 nucleotides: TGCGCCAGCAGCCAAGATAGACTGGGGAACAATGAGCAGTTCTTC.

The genes are TRBV28 and TRBJ1-5, with a weak D call TRBD1 (5 bases). Between the trimmed V and J ends, which lost 2 bases and 7 bases, there was a span of 6 bases. CDR1 MDHEN and CDR2 SYDVKM come from the germline V gene. The CDR3 is 12 amino acids. The DNA of the CDR3 is TGTGCCAGCAGTTTAGGGACGCAGCCCCAGCATTTT. This gives the protein CASSLGTQPQHF.

This clone has more than one count but fewer than ten. The CDR3 region has the DNA TGTGCCAGCAGCTTAGGGGGGACAGGGGAATATGAGCAGTTCTTC. Amino acids: CASSLGGTGEYEQFF. The rearrangement uses TRBV7-2 and TRBJ2-1; 10 nucleotides agree with TRBD1. The CDR3 is 15 residues long. Per the germline V gene, CDR1 is SGHTA and CDR2 is FQGNSA. Losses at the gene ends were 1 base for V and 8 bases for J; bases not matched to a gene: 5.

As concerns this clone: Other DNA variants within this sample encode the same CDR3. This chain uses TRBV28 with TRBJ1-4, with D perhaps TRBD1 (6 bases). Between the trimmed V and J ends, which lost 5 bases and 8 bases, there was a span of 18 bases. Per germline, CDR1 MDHEN and CDR2 SYDVKM. This CDR3 comprises 15 residues. CDR3 sequence reads: CASSPPGGLREKLFF. The CDR3 DNA reads as TGTGCCAGCAGTCCCCCGGGGGGGCTGCGAGAAAAACTGTTTTTT.

This chain joins TRBV5-1 and TRBJ1-2; 9 positions agree with TRBD1. The CDR3 spans 15 residues. V lost 0 bases and J lost 2; bases outside the gene matches: 2. CDR1 and CDR2 from the germline V gene are SGHRS and YFSETQ. CDR3: CASSLAGTGNYGYTF. In DNA, the CDR3 is TGCGCCAGCAGCTTGGCCGGGACAGGGAACTATGGCTACACCTTC. Full variable domain (outside the CDR3, taken from reference TRBV5-1 and TRBJ1-2): KAGVTQTPRYLIKTRGQQVTLSCSPISGHRSVSWYQQTPGQGLQFLFEYFSETQRNKGNFPGRFSGRQFSNSRSEMNVSTLELGDSALYLCASSLAGTGNYGYTFGSGTRLTVV.

V is TRBV5-8 and J is TRBJ1-4; the D is unclear. V was cut by 0 bases and J by 8 bases, with 11 bases left in between. The CDR3 loop spans 14 amino acids. Germline V gene data show CDR1 as SGHTS and CDR2 as YDEGEE. This CDR3 is CASSLGRSREKLFF. DNA for the CDR3: TGTGCCAGCAGCTTGGGAAGGTCGAGAGAAAAACTGTTTTTT. The full variable domain, completed using reference TRBV5-8 and TRBJ1-4, is EAGVTQSPTHLIKTRGQQATLRCSPISGHTSVYWYQQALGLGLQFLLWYDEGEERNRGNFPPRFSGRQFPNYSSELNVNALELEDSALYLCASSLGRSREKLFFGSGTQLSVL.

This clone has more than one count but fewer than ten. Other DNA sequences within the sample encode an identical CDR3. The V and J genes are TRBV6-5 and TRBJ1-2, with 7 nucleotides matching TRBD1. Germline CDR1 is MNHEY and CDR2 is SVGAGI. V shed 5 bases, J shed 5 bases, and the junction held 5 bases outside the gene matches. The CDR3 is 13 residues long. CDR3 coding DNA: TGTGCCAGCAGTCCGACAGGGACTTATGGCTACACCTTC. This encodes CASSPTGTYGYTF.